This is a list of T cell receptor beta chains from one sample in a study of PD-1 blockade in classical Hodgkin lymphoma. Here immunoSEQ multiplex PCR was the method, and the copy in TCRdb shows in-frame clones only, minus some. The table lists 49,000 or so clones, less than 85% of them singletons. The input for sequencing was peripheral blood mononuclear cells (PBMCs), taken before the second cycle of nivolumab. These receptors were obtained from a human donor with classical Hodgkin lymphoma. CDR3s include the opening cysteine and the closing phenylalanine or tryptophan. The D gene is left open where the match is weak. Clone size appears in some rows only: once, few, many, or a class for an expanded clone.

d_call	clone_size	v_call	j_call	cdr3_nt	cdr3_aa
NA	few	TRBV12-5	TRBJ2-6	TGTGCTAGTGGTTTCCGTTCATGGGGAGGCTCTGGGGCCAACGTCCTGACTTTC	CASGFRSWGGSGANVLTF
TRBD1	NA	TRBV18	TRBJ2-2	TGTGCCAGCTCCGAGACAGGGGTAGAAACCGGGGAGCTGTTTTTT	CASSETGVETGELFF
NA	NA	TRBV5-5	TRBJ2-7	TGTGCCAGCAGCAATTCTCCGGGACAAGGAGGTGAGCAGTACTTC	CASSNSPGQGGEQYF
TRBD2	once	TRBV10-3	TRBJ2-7	TGTGCCATCAGCGGGACTAGCCCCTACGAGCAGTACTTC	CAISGTSPYEQYF
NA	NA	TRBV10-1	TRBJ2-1	TGCGCCAGCAGTGATGAGGGGTATGAGCAGTTCTTC	CASSDEGYEQFF
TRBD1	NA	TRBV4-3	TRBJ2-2	TGCGCCAGCAGCCGCCAGAGACAGGGCCCCACCGGGGAGCTGTTTTTT	CASSRQRQGPTGELFF
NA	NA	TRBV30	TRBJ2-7	TGTGCCTGGTCACCAGGTTATCTTTCCTACGAGCAGTACTTC	CAWSPGYLSYEQYF
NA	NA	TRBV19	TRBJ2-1	TGTGCCAGTAGCCACGGGACTTTCTACAATGAGCAGTTCTTC	CASSHGTFYNEQFF
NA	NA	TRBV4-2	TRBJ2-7	TGTGCCAGCAGCCAAGATCGGACGTATGACGAGCAGTACTTC	CASSQDRTYDEQYF
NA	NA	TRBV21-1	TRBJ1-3	TGTGCCAGGGAGCGGAGCAGGGGCTGGAACACCATATATTTT	CARERSRGWNTIYF